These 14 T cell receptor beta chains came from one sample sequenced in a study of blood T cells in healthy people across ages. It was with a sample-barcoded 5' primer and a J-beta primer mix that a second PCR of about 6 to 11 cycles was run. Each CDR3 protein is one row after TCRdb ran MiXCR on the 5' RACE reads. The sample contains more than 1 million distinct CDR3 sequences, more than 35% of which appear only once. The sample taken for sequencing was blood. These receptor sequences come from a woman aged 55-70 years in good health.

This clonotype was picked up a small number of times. DNA of the CDR3: TGTGCCAGCAGCTTATGGGGGGAAAAGGGGAACACTGAAGCTTTCTTT. Protein product: CASSLWGEKGNTEAFF. V gene TRBV13 combines with J gene TRBJ1-1; D may be TRBD1 (5 bases). Trimming pared 2 bases from V and 1 base from J, leaving 14 bases between. Germline V lookup: CDR1 PRHDT, CDR2 FYEKMQ (reference sequence). The CDR3 has 16 residues.

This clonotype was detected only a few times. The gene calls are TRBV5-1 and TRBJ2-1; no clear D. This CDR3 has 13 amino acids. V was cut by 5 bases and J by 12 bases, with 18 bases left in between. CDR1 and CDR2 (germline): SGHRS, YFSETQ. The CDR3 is CASSDHSRMRQFF. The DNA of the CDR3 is TGCGCCAGCAGTGATCATTCCAGAATGAGGCAGTTCTTC.

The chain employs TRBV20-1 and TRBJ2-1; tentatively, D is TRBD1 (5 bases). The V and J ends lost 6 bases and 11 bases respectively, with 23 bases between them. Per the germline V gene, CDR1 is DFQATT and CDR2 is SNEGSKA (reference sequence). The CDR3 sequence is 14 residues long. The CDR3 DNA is TGCAGTGCATCGCTTAGTGACAGCGTTGGGCAGCAGTTCTTC. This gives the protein CSASLSDSVGQQFF.

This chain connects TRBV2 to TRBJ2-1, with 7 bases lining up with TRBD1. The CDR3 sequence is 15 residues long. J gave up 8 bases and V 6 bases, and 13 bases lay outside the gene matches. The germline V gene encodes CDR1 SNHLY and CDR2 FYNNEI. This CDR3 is CASRTGQSWHYEQFF. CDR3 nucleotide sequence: TGTGCCAGCAGGACGGGACAGTCTTGGCACTATGAGCAGTTCTTC.

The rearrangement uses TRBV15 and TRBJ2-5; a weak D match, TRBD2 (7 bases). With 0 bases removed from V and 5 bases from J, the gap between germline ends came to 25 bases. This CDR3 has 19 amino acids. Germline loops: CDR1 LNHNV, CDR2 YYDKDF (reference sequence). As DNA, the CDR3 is TGTGCCACCAGCAGAGATGAGGCTATGTGGGGGGGCGTAGGGGAGACCCAGTACTTC. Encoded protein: CATSRDEAMWGGVGETQYF. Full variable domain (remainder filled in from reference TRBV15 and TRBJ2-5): DAMVIQNPRYQVTQFGKPVTLSCSQTLNHNVMYWYQQKSSQAPKLLFHYYDKDFNNEADTPDNFQSRRPNTSFCFLDIRSPGLGDTAMYLCATSRDEAMWGGVGETQYFGPGTRLLVL.

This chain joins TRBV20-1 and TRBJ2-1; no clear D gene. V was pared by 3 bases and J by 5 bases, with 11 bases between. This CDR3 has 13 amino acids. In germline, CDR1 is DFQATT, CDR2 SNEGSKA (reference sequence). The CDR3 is CSASEGPHNEQFF. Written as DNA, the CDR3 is TGCAGTGCTAGTGAAGGCCCCCACAATGAGCAGTTCTTC.

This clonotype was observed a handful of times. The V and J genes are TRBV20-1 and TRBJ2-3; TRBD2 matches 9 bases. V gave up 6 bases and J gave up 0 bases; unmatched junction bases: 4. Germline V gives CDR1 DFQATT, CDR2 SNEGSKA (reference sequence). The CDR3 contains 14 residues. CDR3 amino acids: CSAAGGPSTDTQYF. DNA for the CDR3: TGCAGTGCAGCGGGAGGCCCGAGCACAGATACGCAGTATTTT.

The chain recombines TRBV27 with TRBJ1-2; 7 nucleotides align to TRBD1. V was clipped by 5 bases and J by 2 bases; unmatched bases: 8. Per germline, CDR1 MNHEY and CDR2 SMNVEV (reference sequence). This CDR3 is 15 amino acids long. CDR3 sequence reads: CASSARNRGNYGYTF. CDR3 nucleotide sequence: TGTGCCAGCAGTGCGCGAAACAGGGGAAACTATGGCTACACCTTC.

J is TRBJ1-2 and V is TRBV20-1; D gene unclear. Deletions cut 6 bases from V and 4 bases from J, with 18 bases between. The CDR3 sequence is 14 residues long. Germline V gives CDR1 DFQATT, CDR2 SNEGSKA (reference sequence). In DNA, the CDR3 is TGCAGTGCCACAGAAACCGGGAGGACCTATGGCTACACCTTC. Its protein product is CSATETGRTYGYTF.

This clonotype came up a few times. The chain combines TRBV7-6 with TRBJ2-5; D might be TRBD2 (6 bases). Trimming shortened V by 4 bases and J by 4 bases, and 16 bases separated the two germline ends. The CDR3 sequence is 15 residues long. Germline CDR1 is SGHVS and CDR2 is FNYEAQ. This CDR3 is CASSSKTGLRETQYF. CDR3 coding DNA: TGTGCCAGCAGCTCAAAGACGGGACTGAGAGAGACCCAGTACTTC.

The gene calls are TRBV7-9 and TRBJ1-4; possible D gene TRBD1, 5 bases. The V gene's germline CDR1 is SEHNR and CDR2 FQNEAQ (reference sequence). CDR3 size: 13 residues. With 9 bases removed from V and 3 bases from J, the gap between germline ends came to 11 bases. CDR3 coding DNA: TGTGCCAGTTCCGGGGGGGCTAATGAAAAACTGTTTTTT. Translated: CASSGGANEKLFF.

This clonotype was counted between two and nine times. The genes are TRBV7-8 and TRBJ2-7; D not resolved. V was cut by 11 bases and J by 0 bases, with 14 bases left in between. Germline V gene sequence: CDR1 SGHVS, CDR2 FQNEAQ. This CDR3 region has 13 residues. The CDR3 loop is CAGSVGTSYEQYF. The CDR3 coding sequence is TGTGCCGGCTCAGTGGGAACCTCCTACGAGCAGTACTTC. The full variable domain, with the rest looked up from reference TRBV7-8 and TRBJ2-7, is GAGVSQSPRYKVAKRGQDVALRCDPISGHVSLFWYQQALGQGPEFLTYFQNEAQLDKSGLPSDRFFAERPEGSVSTLKIQRTQQEDSAVYLCAGSVGTSYEQYFGPGTRLTVT.

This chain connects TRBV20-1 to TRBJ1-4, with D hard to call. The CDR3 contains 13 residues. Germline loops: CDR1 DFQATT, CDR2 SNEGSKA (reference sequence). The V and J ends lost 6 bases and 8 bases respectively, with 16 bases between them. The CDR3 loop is CSARSIEGEKLFF. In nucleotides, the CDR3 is TGCAGTGCACGGTCCATAGAAGGGGAAAAACTGTTTTTT.

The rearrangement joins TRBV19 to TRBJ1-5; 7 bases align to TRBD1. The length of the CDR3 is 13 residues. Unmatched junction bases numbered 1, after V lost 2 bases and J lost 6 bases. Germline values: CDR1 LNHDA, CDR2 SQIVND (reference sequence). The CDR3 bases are TGTGCCAGTAGTATAACAGGGGTTCAGCCCCAGCATTTT. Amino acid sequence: CASSITGVQPQHF.